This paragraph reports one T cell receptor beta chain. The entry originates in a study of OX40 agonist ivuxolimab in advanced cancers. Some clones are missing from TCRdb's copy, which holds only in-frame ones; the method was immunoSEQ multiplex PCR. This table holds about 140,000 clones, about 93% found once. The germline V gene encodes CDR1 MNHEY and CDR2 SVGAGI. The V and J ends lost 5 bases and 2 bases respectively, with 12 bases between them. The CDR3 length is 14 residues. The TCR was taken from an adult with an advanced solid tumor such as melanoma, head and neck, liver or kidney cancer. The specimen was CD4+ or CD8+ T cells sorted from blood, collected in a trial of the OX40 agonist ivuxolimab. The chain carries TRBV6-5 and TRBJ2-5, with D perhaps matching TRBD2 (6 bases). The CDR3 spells CASSVLASQETQYF. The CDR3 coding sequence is TGTGCCAGCAGTGTACTAGCATCTCAAGAGACCCAGTACTTC.